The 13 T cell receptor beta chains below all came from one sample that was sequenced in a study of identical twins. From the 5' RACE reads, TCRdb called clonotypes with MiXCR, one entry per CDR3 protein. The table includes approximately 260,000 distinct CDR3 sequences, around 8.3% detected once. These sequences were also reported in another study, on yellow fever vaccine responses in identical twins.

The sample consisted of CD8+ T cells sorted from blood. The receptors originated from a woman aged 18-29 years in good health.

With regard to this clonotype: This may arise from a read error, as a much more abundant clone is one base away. The CDR3 DNA reads as TGTGCCAGCAACTTCCGTGGAGGGGGCCCCTTGGGGAGTGAGCAGTTCTTC. As protein: CASNFRGGGPLGSEQFF. The genes are TRBV7-2 and TRBJ2-1; D might be TRBD1 (7 bases). The CDR3 is 17 residues long. Germline CDR1 reads SGHTA; CDR2 reads FQGNSA. The germline V and J ends were trimmed by 7 bases and 9 bases, with 28 bases remaining between them.

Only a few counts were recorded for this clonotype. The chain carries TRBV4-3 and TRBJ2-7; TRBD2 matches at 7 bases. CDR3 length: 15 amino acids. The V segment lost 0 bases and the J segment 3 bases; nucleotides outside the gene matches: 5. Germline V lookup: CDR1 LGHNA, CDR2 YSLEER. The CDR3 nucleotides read TGCGCCAGCAGCCAAGACCGATCGGGAGGCTACGAGCAGTACTTC. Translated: CASSQDRSGGYEQYF.

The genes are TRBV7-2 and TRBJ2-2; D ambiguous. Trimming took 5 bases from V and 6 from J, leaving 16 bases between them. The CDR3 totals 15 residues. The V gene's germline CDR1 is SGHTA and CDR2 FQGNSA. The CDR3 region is CASSPWSASPGELFF. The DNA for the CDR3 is TGTGCCAGCAGCCCGTGGTCCGCGAGTCCCGGGGAGCTGTTTTTT.

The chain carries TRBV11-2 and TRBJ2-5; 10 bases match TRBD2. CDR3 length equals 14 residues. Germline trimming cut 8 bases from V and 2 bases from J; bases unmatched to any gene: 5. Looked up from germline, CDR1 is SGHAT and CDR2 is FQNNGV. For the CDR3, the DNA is TGTGCCAGCCTCGGACTAGCGGTACAAGAGACCCAGTACTTC. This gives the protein CASLGLAVQETQYF.

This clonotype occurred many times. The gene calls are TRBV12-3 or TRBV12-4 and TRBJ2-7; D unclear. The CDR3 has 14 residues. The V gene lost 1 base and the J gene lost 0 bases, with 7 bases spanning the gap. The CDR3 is CASSLGPGSYEQYF. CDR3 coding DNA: TGTGCCAGCAGTTTAGGACCCGGCTCCTACGAGCAGTACTTC.

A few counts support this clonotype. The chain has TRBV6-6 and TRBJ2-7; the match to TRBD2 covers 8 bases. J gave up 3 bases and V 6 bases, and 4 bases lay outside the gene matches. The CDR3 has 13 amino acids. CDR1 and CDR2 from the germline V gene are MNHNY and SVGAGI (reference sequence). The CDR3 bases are TGTGCCAGCAGAGCCGGGACTAGCTACGAGCAGTACTTC. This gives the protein CASRAGTSYEQYF.

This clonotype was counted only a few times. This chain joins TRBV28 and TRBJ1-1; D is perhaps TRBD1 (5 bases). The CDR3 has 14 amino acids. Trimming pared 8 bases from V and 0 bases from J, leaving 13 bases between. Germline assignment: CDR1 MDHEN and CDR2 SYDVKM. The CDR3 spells CASGPGRMNTEAFF. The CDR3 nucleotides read TGTGCCAGCGGCCCGGGACGGATGAACACTGAAGCTTTCTTT. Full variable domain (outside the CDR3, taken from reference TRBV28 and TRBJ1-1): DVKVTQSSRYLVKRTGEKVFLECVQDMDHENMFWYRQDPGLGLRLIYFSYDVKMKEKGDIPEGYSVSREKKERFSLILESASTNQTSMYLCASGPGRMNTEAFFGQGTRLTVV.

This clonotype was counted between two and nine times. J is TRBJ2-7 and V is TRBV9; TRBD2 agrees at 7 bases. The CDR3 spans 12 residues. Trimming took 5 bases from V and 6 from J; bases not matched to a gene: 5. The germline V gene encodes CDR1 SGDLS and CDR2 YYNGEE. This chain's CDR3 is CASRGEGREQYF. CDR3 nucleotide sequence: TGTGCCAGCAGAGGGGAGGGCCGCGAGCAGTACTTC.

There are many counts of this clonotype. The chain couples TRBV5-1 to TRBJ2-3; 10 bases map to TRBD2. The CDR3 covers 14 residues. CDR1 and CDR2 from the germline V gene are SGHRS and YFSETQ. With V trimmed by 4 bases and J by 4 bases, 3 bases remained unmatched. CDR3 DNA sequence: TGCGCCAGCAGCAAAGCGGGGGGGCCAGATACGCAGTATTTT. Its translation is CASSKAGGPDTQYF.

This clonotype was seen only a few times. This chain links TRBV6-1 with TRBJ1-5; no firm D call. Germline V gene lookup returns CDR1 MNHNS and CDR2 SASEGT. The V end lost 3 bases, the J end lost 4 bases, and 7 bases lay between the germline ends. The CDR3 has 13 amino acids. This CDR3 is CASSEMRNQPQHF. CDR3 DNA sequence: TGTGCCAGCAGTGAGATGAGAAATCAGCCCCAGCATTTT.

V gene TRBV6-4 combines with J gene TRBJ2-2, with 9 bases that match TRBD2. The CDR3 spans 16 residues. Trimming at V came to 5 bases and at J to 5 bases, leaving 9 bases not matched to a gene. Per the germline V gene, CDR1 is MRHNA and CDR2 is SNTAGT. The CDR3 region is CASSPTESGGTGELFF. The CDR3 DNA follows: TGTGCCAGCAGTCCAACGGAGAGCGGGGGGACCGGGGAGCTGTTTTTT.

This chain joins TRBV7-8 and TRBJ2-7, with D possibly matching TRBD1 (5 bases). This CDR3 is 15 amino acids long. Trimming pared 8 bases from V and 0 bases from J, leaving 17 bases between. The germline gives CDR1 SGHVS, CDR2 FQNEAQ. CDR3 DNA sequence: TGTGCCAGCGGGCTCTTTGTGGGGCGCTCCTACGAGCAGTACTTC. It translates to CASGLFVGRSYEQYF.

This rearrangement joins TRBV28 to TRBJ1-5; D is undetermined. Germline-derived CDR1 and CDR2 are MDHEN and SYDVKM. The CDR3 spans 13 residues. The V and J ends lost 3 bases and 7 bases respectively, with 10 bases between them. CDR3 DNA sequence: TGTGCCAGCAGTTTTCTGTCCCCCCAGCCCCAGCATTTT. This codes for CASSFLSPQPQHF. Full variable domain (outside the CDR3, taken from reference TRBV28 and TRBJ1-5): DVKVTQSSRYLVKRTGEKVFLECVQDMDHENMFWYRQDPGLGLRLIYFSYDVKMKEKGDIPEGYSVSREKKERFSLILESASTNQTSMYLCASSFLSPQPQHFGDGTRLSIL.